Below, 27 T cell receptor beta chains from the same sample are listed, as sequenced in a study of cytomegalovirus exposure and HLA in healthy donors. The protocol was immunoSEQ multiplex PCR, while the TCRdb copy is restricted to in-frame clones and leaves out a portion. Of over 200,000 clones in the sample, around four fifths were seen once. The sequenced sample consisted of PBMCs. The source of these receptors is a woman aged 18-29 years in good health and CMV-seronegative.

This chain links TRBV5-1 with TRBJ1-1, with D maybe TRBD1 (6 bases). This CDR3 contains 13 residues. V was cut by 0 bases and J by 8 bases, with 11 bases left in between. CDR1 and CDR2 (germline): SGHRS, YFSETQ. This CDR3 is CASSLGGLLEAFF. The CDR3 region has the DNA TGCGCCAGCAGCTTGGGGGGGCTACTCGAAGCTTTCTTT.

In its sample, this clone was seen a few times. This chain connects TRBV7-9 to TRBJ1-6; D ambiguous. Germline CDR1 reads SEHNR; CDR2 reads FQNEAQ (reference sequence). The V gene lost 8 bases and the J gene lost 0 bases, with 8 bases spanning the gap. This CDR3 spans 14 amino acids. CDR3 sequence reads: CASEPGSYNSPLHF. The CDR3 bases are TGTGCCAGCGAACCGGGCTCCTATAATTCACCCCTCCACTTT.

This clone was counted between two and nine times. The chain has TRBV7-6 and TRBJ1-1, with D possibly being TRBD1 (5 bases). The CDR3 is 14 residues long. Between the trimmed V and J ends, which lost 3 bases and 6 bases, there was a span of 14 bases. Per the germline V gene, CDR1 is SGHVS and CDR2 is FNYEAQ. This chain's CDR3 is CASSFQLGAPEAFF. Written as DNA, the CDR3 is TGTGCCAGCAGCTTCCAATTAGGGGCTCCTGAAGCTTTCTTT.

CDR3 bases: TGTGCCAGCAGTTCCGGGACGTTAACCTACGAGCAGTACTTC. Amino acids: CASSSGTLTYEQYF. The chain uses TRBV28 and TRBJ2-7; either TRBD1 or TRBD2 may supply D (5 bases each). This CDR3 contains 14 residues. Trimming left V 4 bases short and J 2 bases short, with 12 bases between. CDR1 is MDHEN, CDR2 SYDVKM, per germline.

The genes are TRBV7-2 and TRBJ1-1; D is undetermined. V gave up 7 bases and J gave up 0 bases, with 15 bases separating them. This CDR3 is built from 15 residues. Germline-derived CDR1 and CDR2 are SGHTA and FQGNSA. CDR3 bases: TGTGCCAGCACCACGGGCGCGGCTATGAACACTGAAGCTTTCTTT. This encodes CASTTGAAMNTEAFF.

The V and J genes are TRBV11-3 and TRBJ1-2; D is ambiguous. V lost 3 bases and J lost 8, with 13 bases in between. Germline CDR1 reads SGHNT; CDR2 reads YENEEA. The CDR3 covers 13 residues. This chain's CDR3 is CASSFRTPDGYTF. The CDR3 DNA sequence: TGTGCCAGCAGCTTTAGAACCCCAGACGGCTACACCTTC.

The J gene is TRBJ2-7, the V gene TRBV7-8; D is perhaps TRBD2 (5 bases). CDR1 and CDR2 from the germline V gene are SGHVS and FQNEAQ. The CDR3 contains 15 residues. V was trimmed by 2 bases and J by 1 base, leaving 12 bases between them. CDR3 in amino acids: CASSLHSEGSYEQYF. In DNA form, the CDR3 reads TGTGCCAGCAGCTTACATAGCGAGGGTTCCTACGAGCAGTACTTC.

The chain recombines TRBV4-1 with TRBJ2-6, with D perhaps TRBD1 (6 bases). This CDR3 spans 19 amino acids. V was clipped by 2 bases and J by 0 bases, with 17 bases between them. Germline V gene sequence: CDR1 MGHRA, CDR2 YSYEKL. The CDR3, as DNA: TGCGCCAGCAGCCAAAAGGAACGGACAGCCCTCTCTGGGGCCAACGTCCTGACTTTC. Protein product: CASSQKERTALSGANVLTF.

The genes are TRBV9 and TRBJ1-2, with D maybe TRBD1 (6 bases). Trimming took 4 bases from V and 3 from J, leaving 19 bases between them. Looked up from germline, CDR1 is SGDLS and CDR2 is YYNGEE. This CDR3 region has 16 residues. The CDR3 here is CASSSAGTPGHYGYTF. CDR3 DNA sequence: TGTGCCAGCAGCTCGGCCGGGACACCGGGGCACTATGGCTACACCTTC.

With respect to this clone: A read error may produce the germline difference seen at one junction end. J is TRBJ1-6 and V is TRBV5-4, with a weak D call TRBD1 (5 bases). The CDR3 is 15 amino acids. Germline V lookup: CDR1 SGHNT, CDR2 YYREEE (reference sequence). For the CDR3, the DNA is TGTGCCAGCAGCTTGGAACAGGCCTACAATTCACCCCTCCACTTT. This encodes CASSLEQAYNSPLHF.

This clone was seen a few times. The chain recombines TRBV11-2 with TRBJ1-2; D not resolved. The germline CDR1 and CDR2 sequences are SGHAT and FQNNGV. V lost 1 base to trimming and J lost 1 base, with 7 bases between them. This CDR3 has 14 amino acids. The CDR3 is CASSLVADNYGYTF. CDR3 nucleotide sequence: TGTGCCAGCAGCTTAGTGGCGGATAACTATGGCTACACCTTC. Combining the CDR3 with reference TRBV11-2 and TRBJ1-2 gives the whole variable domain EAGVAQSPRYKIIEKRQSVAFWCNPISGHATLYWYQQILGQGPKLLIQFQNNGVVDDSQLPKDRFSAERLKGVDSTLKIQPAKLEDSAVYLCASSLVADNYGYTFGSGTRLTVV.

The CDR3 DNA reads as TGTGCCAGCAGCTCCCGACTAGCGGCCCCAGATACGCAGTATTTT. This encodes CASSSRLAAPDTQYF. The rearrangement joins TRBV7-9 to TRBJ2-3; 9 nucleotides match TRBD2. The CDR3 runs to 15 residues. Germline trimming cut 4 bases from V and 4 bases from J; bases unmatched to any gene: 6. Looked up from germline, CDR1 is SEHNR and CDR2 is FQNEAQ (reference sequence). Full variable domain (outside the CDR3, taken from reference TRBV7-9 and TRBJ2-3): DTGVSQNPRHKITKRGQNVTFRCDPISEHNRLYWYRQTLGQGPEFLTYFQNEAQLEKSRLLSDRFSAERPKGSFSTLEIQRTEQGDSAMYLCASSSRLAAPDTQYFGPGTRLTVL.

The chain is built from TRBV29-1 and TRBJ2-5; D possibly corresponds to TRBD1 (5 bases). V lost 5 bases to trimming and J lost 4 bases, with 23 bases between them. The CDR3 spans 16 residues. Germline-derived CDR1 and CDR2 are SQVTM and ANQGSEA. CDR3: CSVSDIASGLPETQYF. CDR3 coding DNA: TGCAGCGTTTCAGATATAGCATCAGGGTTGCCAGAGACCCAGTACTTC.

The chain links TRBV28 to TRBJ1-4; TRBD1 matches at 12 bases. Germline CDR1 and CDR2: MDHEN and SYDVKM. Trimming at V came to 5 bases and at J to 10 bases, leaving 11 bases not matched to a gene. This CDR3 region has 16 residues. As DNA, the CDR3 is TGTGCCAGCAGTGACCGGGACAGGGGGCTATTTGGAAAACTGTTTTTT. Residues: CASSDRDRGLFGKLFF.

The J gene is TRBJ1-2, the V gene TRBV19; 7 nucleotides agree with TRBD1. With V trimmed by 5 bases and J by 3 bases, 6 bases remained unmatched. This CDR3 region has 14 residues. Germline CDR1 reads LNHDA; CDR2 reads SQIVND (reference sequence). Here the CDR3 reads CASSSRQGHYGYTF. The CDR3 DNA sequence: TGTGCCAGTAGTTCCCGACAGGGACACTATGGCTACACCTTC.

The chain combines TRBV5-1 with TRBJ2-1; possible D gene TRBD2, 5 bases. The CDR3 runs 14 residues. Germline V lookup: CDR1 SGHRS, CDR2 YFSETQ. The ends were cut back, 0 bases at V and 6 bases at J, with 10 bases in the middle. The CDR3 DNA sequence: TGCGCCAGCAGCTTGGCCGGGCGGGCCAATGAGCAGTTCTTC. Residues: CASSLAGRANEQFF.

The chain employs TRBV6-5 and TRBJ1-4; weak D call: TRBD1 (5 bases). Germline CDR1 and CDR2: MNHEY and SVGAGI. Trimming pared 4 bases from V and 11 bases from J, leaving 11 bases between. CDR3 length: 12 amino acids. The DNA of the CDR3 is TGTGCCAGCAGTTTCCCTGGGGGGAAACTGTTTTTT. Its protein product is CASSFPGGKLFF.

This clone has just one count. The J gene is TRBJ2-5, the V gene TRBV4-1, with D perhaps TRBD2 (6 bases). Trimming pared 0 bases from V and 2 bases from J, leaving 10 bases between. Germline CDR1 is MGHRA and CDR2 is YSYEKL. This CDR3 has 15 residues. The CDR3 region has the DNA TGCGCCAGCAGCCAAGAAGGGAGGCAGCAAGAGACCCAGTACTTC. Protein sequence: CASSQEGRQQETQYF.

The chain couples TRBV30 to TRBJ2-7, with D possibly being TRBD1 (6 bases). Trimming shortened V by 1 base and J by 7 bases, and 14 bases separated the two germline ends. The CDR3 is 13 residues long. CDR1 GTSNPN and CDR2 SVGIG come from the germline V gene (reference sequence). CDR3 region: CAWSGPYDREQYF. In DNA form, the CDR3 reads TGTGCCTGGAGTGGGCCCTACGACAGGGAGCAGTACTTC.

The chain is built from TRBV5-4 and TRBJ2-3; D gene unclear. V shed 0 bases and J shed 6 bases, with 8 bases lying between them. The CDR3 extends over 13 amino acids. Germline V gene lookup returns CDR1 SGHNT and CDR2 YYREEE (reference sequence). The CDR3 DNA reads TGTGCCAGCAGCTTGGGGCACCCCGATACGCAGTATTTT. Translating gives CASSLGHPDTQYF.

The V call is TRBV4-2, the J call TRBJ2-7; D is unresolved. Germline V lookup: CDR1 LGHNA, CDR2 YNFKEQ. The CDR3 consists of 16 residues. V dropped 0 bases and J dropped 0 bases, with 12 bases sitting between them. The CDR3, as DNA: TGTGCCAGCAGCCAAGAGGAGTCTTACTCCTCCTACGAGCAGTACTTC. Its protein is CASSQEESYSSYEQYF.

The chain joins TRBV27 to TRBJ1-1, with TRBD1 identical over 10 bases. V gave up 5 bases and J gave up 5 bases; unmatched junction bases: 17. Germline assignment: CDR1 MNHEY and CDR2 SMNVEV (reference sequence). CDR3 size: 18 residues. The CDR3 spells CASSLRGRTGGVGTEAFF. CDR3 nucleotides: TGTGCCAGCAGTCTTAGGGGCCGGACAGGGGGAGTCGGTACTGAAGCTTTCTTT.

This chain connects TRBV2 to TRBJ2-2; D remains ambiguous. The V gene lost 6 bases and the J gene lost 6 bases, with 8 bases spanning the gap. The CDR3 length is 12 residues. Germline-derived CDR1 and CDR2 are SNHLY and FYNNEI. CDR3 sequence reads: CASRGASGELFF. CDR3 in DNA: TGTGCCAGCAGGGGCGCTTCCGGGGAGCTGTTTTTT.

CDR3 nucleotides: TGTGCCTGGACTCGACCGGGGGGGCTGGAGACCCAGTACTTC. This translates into CAWTRPGGLETQYF. The chain employs TRBV30 and TRBJ2-5; TRBD2 agrees at 8 bases. V gave up 4 bases and J gave up 5 bases; unmatched junction bases: 9. CDR1 is GTSNPN and CDR2 is SVGIG in the germline V gene (reference sequence). The CDR3 is 14 amino acids.

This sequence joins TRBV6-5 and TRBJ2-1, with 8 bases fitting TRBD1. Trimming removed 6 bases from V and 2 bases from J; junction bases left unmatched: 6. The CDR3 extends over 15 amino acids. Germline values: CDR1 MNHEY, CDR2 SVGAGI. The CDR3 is CASRTDRGPYNEQFF. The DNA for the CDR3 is TGTGCCAGCAGAACTGACAGGGGTCCCTACAATGAGCAGTTCTTC.

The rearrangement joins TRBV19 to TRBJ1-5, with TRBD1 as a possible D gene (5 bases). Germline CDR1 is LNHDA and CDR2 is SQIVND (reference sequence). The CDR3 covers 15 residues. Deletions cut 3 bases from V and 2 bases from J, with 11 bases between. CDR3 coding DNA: TGTGCCAGTAGTATTGGGGCAGAGCGCAATCAGCCCCAGCATTTT. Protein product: CASSIGAERNQPQHF.

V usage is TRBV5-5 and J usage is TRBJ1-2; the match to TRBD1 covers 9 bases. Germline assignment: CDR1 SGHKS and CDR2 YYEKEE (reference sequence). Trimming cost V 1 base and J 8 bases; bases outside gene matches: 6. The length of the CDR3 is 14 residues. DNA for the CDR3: TGTGCCAGCAGCTTGAACAGGGGGCAAAGCGGCTACACCTTC. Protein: CASSLNRGQSGYTF. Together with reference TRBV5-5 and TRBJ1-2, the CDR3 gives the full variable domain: DAGVTQSPTHLIKTRGQQVTLRCSPISGHKSVSWYQQVLGQGPQFIFQYYEKEERGRGNFPDRFSARQFPNYSSELNVNALLLGDSALYLCASSLNRGQSGYTFGSGTRLTVV.